This is a list of T cell receptor beta chains from one sample in a study of cytomegalovirus exposure and HLA in healthy donors. Profiled with immunoSEQ multiplex PCR; TCRdb holds only in-frame clones, not every one. The sample has 150,000 or so clones, around four fifths seen once. The specimen was PBMCs. All receptors derive from a woman in her twenties or thirties in good health and CMV-seronegative. Each CDR3 is given with its conserved first and last residue. Each record gives: J gene, clone size, D gene, V gene, CDR3 protein, CDR3 DNA. A D gene is named only where the DNA matches it firmly. Clone size is not always given. Where it is, it says once, few, many or a class for expanded clones.

TRBJ1-3 - - TRBV6-6 CASSSLHSGNTIYF TGTGCCAGCAGTTCACTTCATTCTGGAAACACCATATATTTT
TRBJ1-3 - TRBD1 TRBV2 CASSPTPAGTAGNTIYF TGTGCCAGCAGTCCCACTCCCGCCGGGACAGCTGGAAACACCATATATTTT
TRBJ1-1 few TRBD1 TRBV7-9 CASSLGSGTGNTEAFF TGTGCCAGCAGCTTAGGTTCCGGGACAGGGAACACTGAAGCTTTCTTT
TRBJ1-5 - TRBD1 TRBV29-1 CSVGQGLNQPQHF TGCAGCGTCGGACAGGGACTAAATCAGCCCCAGCATTTT
TRBJ2-1 once - TRBV10-3 CAMGSREQFF TGTGCCATGGGGAGTCGCGAGCAGTTCTTC
TRBJ1-5 - - TRBV2 CASSEGAGQPQHF TGTGCCAGCAGTGAGGGGGCTGGTCAGCCCCAGCATTTT
TRBJ1-2 - - TRBV29-1 CSVEGEGEIYGYTF TGCAGCGTTGAAGGTGAAGGGGAAATCTATGGCTACACCTTC
TRBJ2-1 - TRBD2 TRBV6-1 CASTKGLVSYNEQFF TGTGCCAGCACCAAGGGACTAGTTTCCTACAATGAGCAGTTCTTC
TRBJ2-7 - TRBD2 TRBV7-8 CASSLAVAGNSYEQYF TGTGCCAGCAGCTTAGCTGTAGCGGGTAATTCCTACGAGCAGTACTTC
TRBJ2-3 - TRBD2 TRBV7-9 CASSRLAGGRDTQYF TGTGCCAGCAGCCGACTAGCGGGGGGTCGGGATACGCAGTATTTT
TRBJ1-4 - - TRBV7-2 CASSLSRALANEKLFF TGTGCCAGCAGCTTGAGCAGGGCTTTGGCTAATGAAAAACTGTTTTTT
TRBJ1-1 - - TRBV5-1 CASSLISGGRTEAFF TGCGCCAGCAGCTTAATATCGGGGGGTAGGACTGAAGCTTTCTTT
TRBJ1-1 few - TRBV20-1 CSAREAGEAFF TGCAGTGCTAGAGAAGCGGGAGAAGCTTTCTTT
TRBJ2-1 - TRBD2 TRBV4-1 CASSQDSGGANEQFF TGTGCCAGCAGCCAAGATAGCGGGGGGGCCAATGAGCAGTTCTTC
TRBJ1-1 - - TRBV11-3 CASSLGRDTEAFF TGTGCCAGCAGCTTAGGGCGGGACACTGAAGCTTTCTTT
TRBJ1-1 - TRBD1 TRBV30 CALTGGITEAFF TGTGCCCTCACAGGGGGGATCACTGAAGCTTTCTTT
TRBJ2-2 few TRBD1 TRBV10-3 CAIGGTGSTGELFF TGTGCCATCGGGGGGACAGGGAGCACCGGGGAGCTGTTTTTT
TRBJ1-2 - TRBD1 TRBV28 CASRPPGQIYGYTF TGTGCCAGCAGACCCCCGGGACAGATCTATGGCTACACCTTC
TRBJ2-3 - - TRBV5-1 CASSLEGGTQYF TGCGCCAGCAGCTTGGAAGGAGGCACGCAGTATTTT
TRBJ2-7 - - TRBV7-6 CASSLGEEQYF TGTGCCAGCAGCTTGGGCGAGGAGCAGTACTTC
TRBJ2-4 once - TRBV28 CASSIHTGNAKNIQYF TGTGCCAGCAGTATCCACACAGGGAACGCCAAAAACATTCAGTACTTC
TRBJ1-3 - TRBD1 TRBV6-5 CASERGPGAGNTIYF TGTGCCAGCGAGAGGGGGCCAGGGGCTGGAAACACCATATATTTT
TRBJ1-2 - TRBD1 TRBV19 CASSIPGTGGYGYTF TGTGCCAGTAGTATCCCCGGGACAGGGGGGTATGGCTACACCTTC
TRBJ1-3 once - TRBV2 CASSQRGTSGNTIYF TGTGCCAGCAGTCAGAGAGGGACTTCTGGAAACACCATATATTTT
TRBJ2-7 - TRBD2 TRBV10-3 CAISGLAGGLNYEQYF TGTGCCATCAGTGGACTAGCGGGGGGGCTTAACTACGAGCAGTACTTC
TRBJ2-7 - - TRBV2 CASHLQSSYEQYF TGTGCCAGCCATTTACAGAGCTCCTACGAGCAGTACTTC
TRBJ1-2 - - TRBV30 CAWSAGYNYGYTF TGTGCCTGGAGTGCAGGGTACAACTATGGCTACACCTTC
TRBJ1-1 few TRBD1 TRBV9 CASSVGGTGGAAFF TGTGCCAGCAGCGTAGGGGGGACAGGGGGCGCGGCTTTCTTT
TRBJ2-5 - - TRBV5-1 CASSFSGPTGAQYF TGCGCCAGCAGCTTTTCCGGGCCGACCGGGGCCCAGTACTTC
TRBJ1-2 - - TRBV5-8 CASSPLGANYGYTF TGTGCCAGCAGCCCCTTGGGGGCCAACTATGGCTACACCTTC
TRBJ2-3 - - TRBV6-1 CASSAPGTDTQYF TGTGCCAGCAGTGCCCCAGGGACAGATACGCAGTATTTT
TRBJ2-7 - TRBD2 TRBV5-6 CASSFPTSGVSYEQYF TGTGCCAGCAGCTTCCCCACTAGCGGGGTCTCCTACGAGCAGTACTTC
TRBJ1-6 - - TRBV30 CAWSRSGDSYNSPLHF TGTGCCTGGAGTAGGTCAGGGGACTCCTATAATTCACCCCTCCACTTT
TRBJ2-7 - TRBD1 TRBV2 CASSYSPGQGAREQYF TGTGCCAGCAGTTATAGTCCGGGACAGGGGGCGAGGGAGCAGTACTTC
TRBJ1-2 once - TRBV6-1 CASSEYGGTGRVYGYTF TGTGCCAGCAGTGAATATGGCGGAACAGGTCGGGTCTATGGCTACACCTTC
TRBJ2-7 few TRBD2 TRBV10-1 CASSESAGGSYEQYF TGCGCCAGCAGTGAGTCGGCGGGGGGATCCTACGAGCAGTACTTC
TRBJ1-2 few - TRBV9 CASSLVPDSNYGYTF TGTGCCAGCAGCTTAGTCCCTGACAGTAACTATGGCTACACCTTC
TRBJ2-2 - - TRBV15 CATSRERTNTGELFF TGTGCCACCAGCAGAGAGCGGACGAACACCGGGGAGCTGTTTTTT
TRBJ2-5 - - TRBV29-1 CSVIPGETQYF TGCAGCGTGATCCCAGGGGAGACCCAGTACTTC
TRBJ2-5 - TRBD1 TRBV27 CASSPWTGVSETQYF TGTGCCAGCAGTCCCTGGACAGGGGTGTCGGAGACCCAGTACTTC
TRBJ2-2 - TRBD1 TRBV28 CATWGQGRTGELFF TGTGCCACCTGGGGACAGGGGCGGACCGGGGAGCTGTTTTTT
TRBJ2-2 few - TRBV2 CASGQHTGELFF TGTGCCAGCGGACAGCACACCGGGGAGCTGTTTTTT
TRBJ2-1 few - TRBV7-2 CASSPGSYNEQFF TGTGCCAGCAGCCCGGGCTCCTACAATGAGCAGTTCTTC
TRBJ2-3 - TRBD1 TRBV11-2 CASSHTSGTGIGNTQYF TGTGCCAGCAGCCACACTTCCGGGACAGGGATTGGAAATACGCAGTATTTT
TRBJ2-1 - TRBD2 TRBV7-6 CASSLAGRGEQFF TGTGCCAGCAGCTTAGCAGGGAGGGGTGAGCAGTTCTTC
TRBJ2-7 - TRBD1 TRBV4-1 CASSQGQGHYEQYF TGCGCCAGCAGCCAAGGACAGGGCCACTACGAGCAGTACTTC
TRBJ1-6 once - TRBV27 CASSPPLSPLHF TGTGCCAGCAGCCCCCCCCTTTCACCCCTCCACTTT
TRBJ2-5 - - TRBV7-2 CASSTSGAGAPQETQYF TGTGCCAGCAGCACCTCCGGGGCGGGGGCTCCCCAAGAGACCCAGTACTTC
TRBJ1-1 - - TRBV6-5 CASTLSGGTEAFF TGTGCCAGTACTTTATCAGGAGGCACTGAAGCTTTCTTT
TRBJ1-1 few TRBD1 TRBV25-1 CASSAYRGTEAFF TGTGCCAGCAGTGCCTACAGGGGAACTGAAGCTTTCTTT
TRBJ1-1 - - TRBV4-2 CASSQGQRAFF TGTGCCAGCAGCCAAGGACAGCGAGCTTTCTTT
TRBJ2-5 once - TRBV7-9 CSSSFIDGVAGLQQTQYF TGTTCCAGCAGCTTCATCGACGGCGTTGCGGGATTGCAGCAGACCCAGTACTTC
TRBJ2-5 once - TRBV9 CASSSRPDTAEEETQYF TGTGCCAGCAGCTCCCGCCCGGACACCGCCGAGGAAGAGACCCAGTACTTC
TRBJ2-3 - TRBD2 TRBV6-4 CASSPGLGLADTQYF TGTGCCAGCAGCCCGGGACTAGGGTTGGCAGATACGCAGTATTTT
TRBJ2-5 - - TRBV5-4 CASSLDSKETQYF TGTGCCAGCAGCTTGGACAGTAAAGAGACCCAGTACTTC
TRBJ2-2 - TRBD1 TRBV19 CASNPSGTGGSGELFF TGTGCCAGTAACCCCTCCGGGACAGGGGGCTCCGGGGAGCTGTTTTTT
TRBJ1-2 few TRBD1 TRBV2 CASGQVGYTF TGTGCCAGCGGACAGGTTGGCTACACCTTC
TRBJ1-6 - TRBD1 TRBV5-5 CASSTTWTGWDNSPLHF TGTGCCAGCAGCACCACCTGGACAGGGTGGGATAATTCACCCCTCCACTTT
TRBJ2-2 - TRBD2 TRBV9 CASSVALAVFANTGELFF TGTGCCAGCAGCGTAGCTCTAGCGGTCTTCGCGAACACCGGGGAGCTGTTTTTT